The clone carrying this T cell receptor (beta chain) was observed a few times. Its specificity is not known. This entry is derived from a study of cytomegalovirus exposure and HLA in healthy donors. Study results and caveats: Sequencing probably produced one cluster of sequence variants that were highly shared. Generally TCR sequences proved uncommon, though certain public TCRs appeared in numerous donors. Analysis was carried out at a later point, and it linked a missense DCLRE1C variant to TCR beta V- and J-gene trimming.

The PCR made use of 60 Vbeta and 13 Jbeta primers. Authors' processing steps: Approximately 79 million unique TCR beta chains, roughly 11 million of them shared, were counted by a later analysis. Method: immunoSEQ multiplex PCR; TCRdb's copy keeps in-frame clones and lacks some. The V and J calls and the clone size are those of that table, but D and trimming were determined from the DNA. The table records around 200,000 clones, about four fifths of them present only once. The CDR3 length is 15 residues. CDR1 MNHNS and CDR2 SASEGT come from the germline V gene. V shed 0 bases and J shed 4 bases, with 10 bases lying between them.

Sequencing was done on a sample of PBMCs. This clonotype was obtained from a man aged 30-40 years in good health and CMV-seropositive. This sequence joins TRBV6-1 and TRBJ1-5, with D hard to call. CDR3 nucleotide sequence: TGTGCCAGCAGTGAAGCGTCAGGTTTAAATCAGCCCCAGCATTTT. As protein: CASSEASGLNQPQHF.